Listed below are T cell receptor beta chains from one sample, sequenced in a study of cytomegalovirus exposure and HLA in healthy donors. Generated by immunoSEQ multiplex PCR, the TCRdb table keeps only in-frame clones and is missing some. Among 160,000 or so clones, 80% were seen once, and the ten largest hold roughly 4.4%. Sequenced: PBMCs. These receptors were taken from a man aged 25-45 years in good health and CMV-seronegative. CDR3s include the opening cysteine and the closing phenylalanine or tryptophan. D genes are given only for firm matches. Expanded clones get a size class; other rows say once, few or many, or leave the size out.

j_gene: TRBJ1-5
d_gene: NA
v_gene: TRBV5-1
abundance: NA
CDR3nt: TGCGCCAGCAGCCCCGACAGTTACAGACATCAGCCCCAGCATTTT
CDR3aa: CASSPDSYRHQPQHF

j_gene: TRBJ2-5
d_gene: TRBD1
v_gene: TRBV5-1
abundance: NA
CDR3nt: TGCGCCAGCAGCCCCGGGACAGTGCAACTACAAGAGACCCAGTACTTC
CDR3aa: CASSPGTVQLQETQYF

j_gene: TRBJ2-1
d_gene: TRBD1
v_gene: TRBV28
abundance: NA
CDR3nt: TGTGCCAGCAGAACCGCCGGGACAGGGGTCAGTAATGAGCAGTTCTTC
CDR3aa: CASRTAGTGVSNEQFF

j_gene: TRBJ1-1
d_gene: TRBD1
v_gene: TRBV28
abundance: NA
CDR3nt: TGTGCCAGCAGCTTCAACTCCAGGGGGACTGAAGCTTTCTTT
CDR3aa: CASSFNSRGTEAFF

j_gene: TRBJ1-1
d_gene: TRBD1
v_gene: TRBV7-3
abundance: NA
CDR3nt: TGTGCCAGCAGCTTAAGTCCAGGGGGCGCAGCTTTCTTT
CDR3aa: CASSLSPGGAAFF

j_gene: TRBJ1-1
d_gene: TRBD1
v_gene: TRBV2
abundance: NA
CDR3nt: TGTGCCAGTCTTGGGGACAGGGGGAACACTGAAGCTTTCTTT
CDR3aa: CASLGDRGNTEAFF

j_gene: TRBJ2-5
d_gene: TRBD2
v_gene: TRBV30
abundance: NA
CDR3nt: TGTGCCTGGGGACTAGCGGGAGGCCAGGAGACCCAGTACTTC
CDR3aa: CAWGLAGGQETQYF

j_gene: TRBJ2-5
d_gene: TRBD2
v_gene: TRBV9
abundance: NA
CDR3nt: TGTGCCAGCAGCTCTTTCCCTACTAGCGGCCAAGAGACCCAGTACTTC
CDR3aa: CASSSFPTSGQETQYF

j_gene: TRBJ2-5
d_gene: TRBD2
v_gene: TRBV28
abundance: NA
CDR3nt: TGTGCCAGCAGTCTCCCGGGACTAGACGAAGAGACCCAGTACTTC
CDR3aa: CASSLPGLDEETQYF

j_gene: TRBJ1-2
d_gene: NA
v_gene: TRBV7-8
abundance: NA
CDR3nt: TGTGCCAGCAGCCCTAAAGACTCCAGAGCCTTCTATGGCTACACCTTC
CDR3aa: CASSPKDSRAFYGYTF

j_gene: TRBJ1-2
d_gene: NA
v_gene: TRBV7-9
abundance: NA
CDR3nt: TGTGCCAGCAGCTTAGCAACGGTAGAATTCTCTGGCTACACCTTC
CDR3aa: CASSLATVEFSGYTF

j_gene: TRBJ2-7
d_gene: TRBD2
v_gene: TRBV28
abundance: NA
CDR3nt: TGTGCCAGCAGTTTATCCGGGACTAGCGGCGAGCAGTACTTC
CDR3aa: CASSLSGTSGEQYF

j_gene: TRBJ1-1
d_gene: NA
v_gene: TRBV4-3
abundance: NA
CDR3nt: TGCGCCAGCAGCCAACTTCTACTGAACACTGAAGCTTTCTTT
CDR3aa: CASSQLLLNTEAFF

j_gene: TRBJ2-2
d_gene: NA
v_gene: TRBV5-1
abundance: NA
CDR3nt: TGCGCCAGCAGCTTGGTTGCGTTCGGGGAGCTGTTTTTT
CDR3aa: CASSLVAFGELFF

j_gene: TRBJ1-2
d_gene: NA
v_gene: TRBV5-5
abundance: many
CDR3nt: TGTGCCAGCAGCTTGGATAGGAGGAGGGCCGCACTAACTAACTATGGCTACACCTTC
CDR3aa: CASSLDRRRAALTNYGYTF

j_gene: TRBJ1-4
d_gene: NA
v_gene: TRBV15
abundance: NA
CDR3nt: TGTGCCACCAGCAGTCGACTACAGACTAATGAAAAACTGTTTTTT
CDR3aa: CATSSRLQTNEKLFF

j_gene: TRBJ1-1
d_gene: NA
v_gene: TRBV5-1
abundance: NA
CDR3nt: TGCGCCAGTAGTGCCAGGATGAACACTGAAGCTTTCTTT
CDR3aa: CASSARMNTEAFF

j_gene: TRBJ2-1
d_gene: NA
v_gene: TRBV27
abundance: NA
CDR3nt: TGTGCCAGCAGTGGGAGGCTACTGAACAATGAGCAGTTCTTC
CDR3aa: CASSGRLLNNEQFF

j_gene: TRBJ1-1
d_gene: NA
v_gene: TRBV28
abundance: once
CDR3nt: TGTGCCAGCAGTTTATATAGTAGGGGTCGAATTGGGAACACTGAAGCTTTCTTT
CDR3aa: CASSLYSRGRIGNTEAFF

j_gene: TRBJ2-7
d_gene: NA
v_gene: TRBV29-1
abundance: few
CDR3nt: TGCAGCGTTGAAGGAGGGGCCCCCGGGGGCGAGCAGTACTTC
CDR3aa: CSVEGGAPGGEQYF

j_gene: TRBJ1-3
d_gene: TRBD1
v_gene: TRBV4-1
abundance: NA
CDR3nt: TGCGCCAGCAGAGGTCGGTGGGGACAGGCAAGAAACACCATATATTTT
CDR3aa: CASRGRWGQARNTIYF

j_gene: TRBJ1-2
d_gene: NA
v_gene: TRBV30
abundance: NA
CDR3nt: TGTGCCTGGAATTTACAGGGCTCCTCCTATGGCTACACCTTC
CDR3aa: CAWNLQGSSYGYTF

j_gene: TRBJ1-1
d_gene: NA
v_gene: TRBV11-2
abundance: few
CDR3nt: TGTGCCAGCAGCTGGGCCACTGAAGCTTTCTTT
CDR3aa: CASSWATEAFF

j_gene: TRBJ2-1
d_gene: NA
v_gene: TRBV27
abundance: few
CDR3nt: TGTGCCAGCAGACTGGGACAAGGGTCCCCGACTGAGCAGTTCTTC
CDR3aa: CASRLGQGSPTEQFF

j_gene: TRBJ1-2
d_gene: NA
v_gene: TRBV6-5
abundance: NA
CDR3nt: TGTGCCTCCCGAGGACTTTGGGCCTATGGCTACACCTTC
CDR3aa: CASRGLWAYGYTF

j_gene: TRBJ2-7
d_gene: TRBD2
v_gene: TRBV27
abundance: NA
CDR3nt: TGTGCCAGCAGTTTAAGAGGACTAGCGGGAGGGCTTTACTACGAGCAGTACTTC
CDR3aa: CASSLRGLAGGLYYEQYF

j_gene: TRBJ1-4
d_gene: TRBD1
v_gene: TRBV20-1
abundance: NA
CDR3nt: TGCAGTGCTAGGGGCTATCCGGGACAGACTTTT
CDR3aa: CSARGYPGQTF

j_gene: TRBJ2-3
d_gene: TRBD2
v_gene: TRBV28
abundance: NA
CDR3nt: TGTGCCAGCACCCCTAGCGGGTGGGCAGATACGCAGTATTTT
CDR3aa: CASTPSGWADTQYF

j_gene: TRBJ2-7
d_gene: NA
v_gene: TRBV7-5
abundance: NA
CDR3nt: TGTGTCAGAAGCTTAAAGGTCGACAGGGGTGAGCAGTACTTC
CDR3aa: CVRSLKVDRGEQYF

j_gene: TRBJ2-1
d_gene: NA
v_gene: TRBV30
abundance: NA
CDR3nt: TGTGCCTGGACTGGGGCTTTTTACAATGAGCAGTTCTTC
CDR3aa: CAWTGAFYNEQFF

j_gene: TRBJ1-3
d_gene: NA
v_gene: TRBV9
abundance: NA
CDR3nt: TGTGCCAGCAGCGCGAGGGACTCGTTATACTCTGGAAACACCATATATTTT
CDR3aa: CASSARDSLYSGNTIYF

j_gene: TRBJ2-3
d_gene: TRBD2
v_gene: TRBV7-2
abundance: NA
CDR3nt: TGTGCCAGCAGCTGGACTAGCGGGGACACAGATACGCAGTATTTT
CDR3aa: CASSWTSGDTDTQYF

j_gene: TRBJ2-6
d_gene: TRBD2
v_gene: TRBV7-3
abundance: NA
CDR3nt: TGTGCCAGCAGCTTAACGGGGGGGTCTGGGGCCAACGTCCTGACTTTC
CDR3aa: CASSLTGGSGANVLTF

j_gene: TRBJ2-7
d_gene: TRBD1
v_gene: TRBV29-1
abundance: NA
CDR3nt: TGCAGCGTTGCCCGGGACAGGCTCTACGAGCAGTACTTC
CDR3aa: CSVARDRLYEQYF

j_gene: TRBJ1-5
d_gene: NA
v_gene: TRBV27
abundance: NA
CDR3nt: TGTGCCAGCAGTTTAACAGTTAGCAATCAGCCCCAGCATTTT
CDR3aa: CASSLTVSNQPQHF

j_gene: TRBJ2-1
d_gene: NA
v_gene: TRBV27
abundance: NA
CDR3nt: TGTGCCAGCAGTCGACAGGGACTCTACAATGAGCAGTTCTTC
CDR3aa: CASSRQGLYNEQFF

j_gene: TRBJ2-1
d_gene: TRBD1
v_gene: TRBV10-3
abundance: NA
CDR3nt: TGTGCCATCAGTGAGTCGATAGACAGGGGACGGTTTAGGGATGAGCAGTTCTTC
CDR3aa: CAISESIDRGRFRDEQFF

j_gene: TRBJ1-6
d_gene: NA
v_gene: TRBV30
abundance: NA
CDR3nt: TGTGCCTGGAGTCAAACCAGGGGAGGGAATTCACCCCTCCACTTT
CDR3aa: CAWSQTRGGNSPLHF

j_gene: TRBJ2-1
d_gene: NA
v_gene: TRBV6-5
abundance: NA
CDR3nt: TGTGCCAGCAAACCGAGCGGTTACAATGAGCAGTTCTTC
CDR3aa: CASKPSGYNEQFF

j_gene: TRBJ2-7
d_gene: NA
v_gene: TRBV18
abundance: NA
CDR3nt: TGTGCCAGCTCATCCCCGGGACACTTTGAGGAGCAGTACTTC
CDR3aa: CASSSPGHFEEQYF

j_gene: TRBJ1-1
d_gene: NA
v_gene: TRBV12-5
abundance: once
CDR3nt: TGTGCTAGTGGTTTGGGGGTTGCCCAGGGGACTGAAGCTTTCTTT
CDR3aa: CASGLGVAQGTEAFF

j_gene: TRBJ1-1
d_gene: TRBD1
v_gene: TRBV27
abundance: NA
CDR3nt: TGTGCCAGCAGTCATGGACAGGGGGGTGAAGCTTTCTTT
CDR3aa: CASSHGQGGEAFF

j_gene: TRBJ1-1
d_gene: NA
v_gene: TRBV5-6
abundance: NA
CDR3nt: TGTGCCAGCAGCTCTTTGGGGGCGGCGAACACTGAAGCTTTCTTT
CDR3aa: CASSSLGAANTEAFF

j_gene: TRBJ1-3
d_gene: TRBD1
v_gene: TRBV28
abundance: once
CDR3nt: TGTGCCAGCAGTAATACAGGGGGCCTCTCTGGAAACACCATATATTTT
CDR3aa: CASSNTGGLSGNTIYF

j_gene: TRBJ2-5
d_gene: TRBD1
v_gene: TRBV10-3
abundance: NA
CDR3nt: TGTGCCATCAGCGAGACAGGGGATGGGAGAGAGACCCAGTACTTC
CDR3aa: CAISETGDGRETQYF

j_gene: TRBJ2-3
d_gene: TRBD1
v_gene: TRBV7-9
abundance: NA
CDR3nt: TGTGCCAGCAGCCGGGACAGGTTGCGGGCAGATACGCAGTATTTT
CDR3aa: CASSRDRLRADTQYF